The 18 T cell receptor beta chains below all came from one sample that was sequenced in a study of T cell responses to AZD1222 COVID-19 vaccine. Sequencing was performed with immunoSEQ multiplex PCR; in TCRdb, only in-frame clones are kept and a portion is missing. The sample holds 130,000 to 150,000 clones; about 92% are singletons and the top ten take 1.9%. The sequences come from peripheral blood, collected on day 0 of AZD1222 vaccination. Receptor source: an adult in good health.

This chain uses TRBV19 with TRBJ2-7, with TRBD2 matching over 13 bases. The CDR3 has 15 residues. After removal of 7 bases from V and 3 bases from J, the junction contained 6 bases not matched to a gene. CDR1 LNHDA and CDR2 SQIVND come from the germline V gene (reference sequence). The CDR3 loop reads CASTQLAGGIYEQYF. Written as DNA, the CDR3 is TGTGCCAGTACCCAACTAGCGGGGGGGATCTACGAGCAGTACTTC.

The chain is built from TRBV6-5 and TRBJ1-2, with TRBD1 matching over 8 bases. The CDR3 runs to 13 residues. Unmatched junction bases numbered 12, after V lost 11 bases and J lost 7 bases. The germline V gene encodes CDR1 MNHEY and CDR2 SVGAGI. Written as DNA, the CDR3 is TGTGCCCTCGCCGGGACAGGCGGTTCTGGCTACACCTTC. As protein: CALAGTGGSGYTF.

This chain uses TRBV4-2 with TRBJ1-2; TRBD1 agrees at 8 bases. The germline CDR1 and CDR2 sequences are LGHNA and YNFKEQ. CDR3 length equals 15 residues. J gave up 7 bases and V 3 bases, and 10 bases lay outside the gene matches. DNA for the CDR3: TGTGCCAGCAGCCAGAGCGAGAGGACAGGGCCTGGCTACACCTTC. Its protein product is CASSQSERTGPGYTF.

V is TRBV4-2 and J is TRBJ1-2; 8 nucleotides align to TRBD1. The CDR3 covers 16 residues. With 2 bases clipped from V and 7 bases from J, the junction kept 12 bases outside the gene matches. CDR1 LGHNA and CDR2 YNFKEQ come from the germline V gene. CDR3 region: CASSQSGQGLRGGYTF. For the CDR3, the DNA is TGTGCCAGCAGCCAATCCGGACAGGGTTTGAGGGGTGGCTACACCTTC.

CDR3 sequence reads: CASSPRQGAGETQYF. The CDR3 DNA reads as TGTGCCAGCTCACCAAGACAGGGGGCGGGAGAGACCCAGTACTTC. J is TRBJ2-5 and V is TRBV18; 10 bases map to TRBD1. V was pared by 2 bases and J by 4 bases, with 4 bases of the junction left unmatched. The CDR3 length is 15 residues. Germline V gives CDR1 KGHSH, CDR2 LQKENI.

The CDR3, as DNA: TGTGCCAGCAGTGAGGGACAGGGCTATAGCAATCAGCCCCAGCATTTT. It translates to CASSEGQGYSNQPQHF. This chain links TRBV6-1 with TRBJ1-5; TRBD1 matches 9 bases. The CDR3 sequence is 16 residues long. Germline V lookup: CDR1 MNHNS, CDR2 SASEGT. V was clipped by 3 bases and J by 0 bases; unmatched bases: 3.

This sequence joins TRBV2 and TRBJ1-2, with 11 bases fitting TRBD1. The trim removed 7 bases at V and 7 bases at J, leaving 5 bases unmatched. The CDR3 is 13 amino acids. CDR1 is SNHLY and CDR2 is FYNNEI in the germline V gene. In DNA form, the CDR3 reads TGTGCCAGCAACAAGGACAGGGGGCTTGGCTACACCTTC. Translated: CASNKDRGLGYTF. Together with reference TRBV2 and TRBJ1-2, the CDR3 gives the full variable domain: EPEVTQTPSHQVTQMGQEVILRCVPISNHLYFYWYRQILGQKVEFLVSFYNNEISEKSEIFDDQFSVERPDGSNFTLKIRSTKLEDSAMYFCASNKDRGLGYTFGSGTRLTVV.

V and J are TRBV4-2 and TRBJ2-5, with TRBD1 identical over 10 bases. The CDR3 is 16 amino acids. Losses at the gene ends were 0 bases for V and 5 bases for J; bases not matched to a gene: 6. Germline V CDR1 and CDR2: LGHNA, YNFKEQ. The CDR3 protein is CASSQEGDRGLETQYF. The CDR3 DNA follows: TGTGCCAGCAGCCAAGAGGGCGACAGGGGGCTGGAGACCCAGTACTTC.

The rearrangement links TRBV11-2 to TRBJ2-1; D is ambiguous. Germline V lookup: CDR1 SGHAT, CDR2 FQNNGV. With 5 bases removed from V and 6 bases from J, the gap between germline ends came to 8 bases. The CDR3 contains 12 residues. The CDR3 reads CASSRVSNEQFF. The CDR3, as DNA: TGTGCCAGCAGCCGAGTATCCAATGAGCAGTTCTTC.

The chain employs TRBV3-1 (or the pseudogene TRBV3-2) and TRBJ1-1; 8 positions agree with TRBD1. V lost 1 base and J lost 11; bases outside the gene matches: 6. CDR1 and CDR2 (germline): LGHDT, YNNKEL (reference sequence). The CDR3 is 13 amino acids. Here the CDR3 DNA reads TGTGCCAGCAGCCAAGCCCTCCGGGACAGGGCTTTCTTT. Protein product: CASSQALRDRAFF.

The chain carries TRBV30 and TRBJ2-3; D gene ambiguous. Deletions cut 0 bases from V and 2 bases from J, with 9 bases between. CDR3 length: 14 amino acids. CDR1 and CDR2 from the germline V gene are GTSNPN and SVGIG (reference sequence). CDR3 nucleotide sequence: TGTGCCTGGAGTGTAGTGCAGTACACAGATACGCAGTATTTT. Translation gives CAWSVVQYTDTQYF.

This sequence joins TRBV6-2 or TRBV6-3 and TRBJ2-6, with D unresolved. This CDR3 comprises 15 residues. Germline CDR1 reads MNHEY; CDR2 reads SVGEGT. Trimming took off 0 bases at V and 0 bases at J, with 3 bases between the two ends. The CDR3 reads CASSYSHSGANVLTF. The CDR3 nucleotides read TGTGCCAGCAGTTACTCGCACTCTGGGGCCAACGTCCTGACTTTC.

This chain uses TRBV7-9 with TRBJ2-1, with D possibly TRBD1 on 5 matching bases. Germline loops: CDR1 SEHNR, CDR2 FQNEAQ (reference sequence). CDR3 length: 14 amino acids. The V gene lost 5 bases and the J gene lost 5 bases, with 13 bases spanning the gap. CDR3 DNA: TGTGCCAGCAGCACGACCAGGGTTAACAATGAGCAGTTCTTC. Amino acids: CASSTTRVNNEQFF.

This chain connects TRBV11-2 to TRBJ2-3, with TRBD2 matching 12 bases. The germline CDR1 and CDR2 sequences are SGHAT and FQNNGV. V trimming: 5 bases; J trimming: 4 bases; junction bases outside the gene matches: 7. The CDR3 extends over 16 amino acids. The CDR3 reads CASSHLAGGRPDTQYF. The CDR3 region has the DNA TGTGCCAGCAGCCATCTAGCGGGGGGGCGCCCAGATACGCAGTATTTT.

This rearrangement joins TRBV7-9 to TRBJ1-2; weak D call: TRBD1 (5 bases). Germline V CDR1 and CDR2: SEHNR, FQNEAQ (reference sequence). Trimming cost V 5 bases and J 4 bases, with 17 bases left between them. CDR3 length equals 15 residues. The CDR3 sequence: CASSKSSGTVYGYTF. Written as DNA, the CDR3 is TGTGCCAGCAGCAAGTCTTCCGGGACGGTCTATGGCTACACCTTC.

V is TRBV10-3 and J is TRBJ2-2; 8 bases agree with TRBD1. The CDR3 sequence is 15 residues long. V dropped 4 bases and J dropped 5; count of bases not matched to a gene: 6. From germline, CDR1 is ENHRY and CDR2 SYGVKD. The chain's CDR3 is CAISGQGAGTGELFF. CDR3 sequence (DNA): TGTGCCATCAGTGGCCAGGGGGCGGGGACCGGGGAGCTGTTTTTT.

This clone was found once. V is TRBV5-6 and J is TRBJ2-1; 8 bases fit TRBD2. Germline V gene lookup returns CDR1 SGHDT and CDR2 YYEEEE. V dropped 2 bases and J dropped 4; count of bases not matched to a gene: 14. The CDR3 extends over 18 amino acids. CDR3 DNA sequence: TGTGCCAGCAGCTTCCCCCCGTGGGCGGGGGGACAATACAATGAGCAGTTCTTC. Protein product: CASSFPPWAGGQYNEQFF.

This chain links TRBV7-9 with TRBJ1-5, with D unresolved. The germline gives CDR1 SEHNR, CDR2 FQNEAQ (reference sequence). The CDR3 spans 15 residues. V lost 5 bases and J 0 bases, leaving 11 bases between the germline ends. The CDR3 is CASSTYRDSNQPQHF. CDR3 coding DNA: TGTGCCAGCAGCACCTACAGAGATAGCAATCAGCCCCAGCATTTT.